Each of the 18 T cell receptor beta chains below was sequenced from the same sample in a study of technical replicates of blood from a few donors. Clones were read by immunoSEQ multiplex PCR, and TCRdb kept only the in-frame ones, dropping some. The table includes over 85,000 clones, almost 97% detected once. Sequencing was carried out using T cells isolated from PBMCs. The receptors originated from a human donor in good health.

The chain couples TRBV6-6 to TRBJ2-7, with D tentatively TRBD2 (6 bases). Germline V gene data show CDR1 as MNHNY and CDR2 as SVGAGI (reference sequence). The V gene lost 5 bases and the J gene lost 3 bases, with 14 bases spanning the gap. The CDR3 spans 14 residues. CDR3 protein: CASSVEGEVYEQYF. In DNA form, the CDR3 reads TGTGCCAGCAGTGTGGAGGGAGAGGTCTACGAGCAGTACTTC.

This chain links TRBV6-5 with TRBJ2-5, with 9 bases that match TRBD1. This CDR3 comprises 15 residues. Losses at the gene ends were 9 bases for V and 10 bases for J; bases not matched to a gene: 18. In germline, CDR1 is MNHEY, CDR2 SVGAGI. CDR3 coding DNA: TGTGCCAGTAAATGGACAGGGGAACCGAAGGGGGACCAGTACTTC. Protein sequence: CASKWTGEPKGDQYF.

This rearrangement joins TRBV19 to TRBJ1-4, with TRBD1 identical over 9 bases. With 7 bases clipped from V and 5 bases from J, the junction kept 2 bases outside the gene matches. Germline loops: CDR1 LNHDA, CDR2 SQIVND (reference sequence). The CDR3 covers 13 residues. DNA for the CDR3: TGTGCCAGTAAGGACAGGGGAAATGAAAAACTGTTTTTT. Protein: CASKDRGNEKLFF.

The chain couples TRBV4-3 to TRBJ1-3; D possibly corresponds to TRBD1 (6 bases). The germline V and J ends were trimmed by 1 base and 2 bases, with 12 bases remaining between them. The length of the CDR3 is 16 residues. Germline V gene lookup returns CDR1 LGHNA and CDR2 YSLEER. CDR3 in amino acids: CASSQGTGRPGNTIYF. CDR3 bases: TGCGCCAGCAGCCAAGGAACAGGGCGCCCTGGAAACACCATATATTTT.

This clone came up a few times. The chain carries TRBV14 and TRBJ1-5; tentative D call: TRBD1 (5 bases). V lost 4 bases to trimming and J lost 2 bases, with 9 bases between them. Per the germline V gene, CDR1 is SGHDN and CDR2 is FVKESK. The CDR3 extends over 14 amino acids. CDR3 sequence reads: CASSPRGGNQPQHF. The CDR3 nucleotides are TGTGCCAGCAGCCCACGGGGGGGCAATCAGCCCCAGCATTTT.

The rearrangement links TRBV27 to TRBJ2-1, with 8 nucleotides matching TRBD2. Germline-derived CDR1 and CDR2 are MNHEY and SMNVEV (reference sequence). The CDR3 length is 14 residues. Trimming removed 5 bases from V and 9 bases from J; junction bases left unmatched: 9. The CDR3 protein is CASSLREGAGEQFF. DNA for the CDR3: TGTGCCAGCAGTCTCCGGGAGGGTGCCGGTGAGCAGTTCTTC.

This clone was detected only a few times. The gene calls are TRBV5-6 and TRBJ2-7; TRBD2 might be the D (5 bases). The CDR3 is made up of 14 amino acids. Per germline, CDR1 SGHDT and CDR2 YYEEEE. V was cut by 1 base and J by 0 bases, with 8 bases left in between. The chain's CDR3 is CASSLRGLSYEQYF. CDR3 in DNA: TGTGCCAGCAGCTTGAGAGGGCTCTCCTACGAGCAGTACTTC.

This clone has just one count. The chain employs TRBV10-2 and TRBJ2-3; 13 bases are shared with TRBD2. The J segment lost 5 bases and the V segment lost 10 bases, leaving 6 bases of the junction unmatched. This CDR3 comprises 14 residues. Looked up from germline, CDR1 is WSHSY and CDR2 is SAAADI. CDR3 protein: CATGLAGVIDTQYF. CDR3 bases: TGCGCCACCGGACTAGCGGGAGTAATAGATACGCAGTATTTT.

The V gene is TRBV7-2, the J gene TRBJ2-2; D gene uncertain. This CDR3 contains 14 residues. Germline V lookup: CDR1 SGHTA, CDR2 FQGNSA. The V gene lost 1 base and the J gene lost 4 bases, with 7 bases spanning the gap. The CDR3, as DNA: TGTGCCAGCAGCTTAGTCGGTTCCACCGGGGAGCTGTTTTTT. Amino acid sequence: CASSLVGSTGELFF.

The chain couples TRBV18 to TRBJ2-7, with a tentative D call TRBD1 (6 bases). Germline V CDR1 and CDR2: KGHSH, LQKENI. V was trimmed by 3 bases and J by 2 bases, leaving 8 bases between them. This CDR3 contains 13 residues. The CDR3 bases are TGTGCCAGCTCACCGGACAGACCCTACGAGCAGTACTTC. Protein sequence: CASSPDRPYEQYF.

The rearrangement links TRBV11-2 to TRBJ2-1, with TRBD2 matching 7 bases. This CDR3 comprises 16 residues. Per the germline V gene, CDR1 is SGHAT and CDR2 is FQNNGV. Unmatched junction bases numbered 6, after V lost 1 base and J lost 3 bases. The DNA of the CDR3 is TGTGCCAGCAGCTTAGGTCTCGGGAGGATCTACAATGAGCAGTTCTTC. It codes for CASSLGLGRIYNEQFF.

The rearrangement joins TRBV7-3 to TRBJ2-3; 9 nucleotides line up with TRBD2. Germline V lookup: CDR1 SGHTA, CDR2 FQGTGA. This CDR3 contains 14 residues. J was trimmed by 6 bases and V by 4 bases; bases with no gene match: 5. The CDR3 sequence is CASSSNSGSDTQYF. The CDR3 DNA follows: TGTGCCAGCAGCTCAAATAGCGGGAGCGATACGCAGTATTTT. Together with reference TRBV7-3 and TRBJ2-3, the CDR3 gives the full variable domain: GAGVSQTPSNKVTEKGKYVELRCDPISGHTALYWYRQSLGQGPEFLIYFQGTGAADDSGLPNDRFFAVRPEGSVSTLKIQRTERGDSAVYLCASSSNSGSDTQYFGPGTRLTVL.

The chain links TRBV6-5 to TRBJ1-3; D remains unclear. CDR1 is MNHEY, CDR2 SVGAGI, per germline. The CDR3 runs to 14 residues. The ends were cut back, 2 bases at V and 0 bases at J, with 5 bases in the middle. CDR3 DNA: TGTGCCAGCAGTTACGGGCTCTCTGGAAACACCATATATTTT. Residues: CASSYGLSGNTIYF.

The chain carries TRBV19 and TRBJ1-1; TRBD1 is a possible D gene (6 bases). Germline V gene sequence: CDR1 LNHDA, CDR2 SQIVND (reference sequence). The CDR3 has 14 amino acids. V gave up 5 bases and J gave up 4 bases, with 14 bases separating them. CDR3 coding DNA: TGTGCCAGTAGTCCTCAGACAGGAATCACTGAAGCTTTCTTT. Protein: CASSPQTGITEAFF. The full variable domain, with the rest looked up from reference TRBV19 and TRBJ1-1, is DGGITQSPKYLFRKEGQNVTLSCEQNLNHDAMYWYRQDPGQGLRLIYYSQIVNDFQKGDIAEGYSVSREKKESFPLTVTSAQKNPTAFYLCASSPQTGITEAFFGQGTRLTVV.

The V gene is TRBV6-1, the J gene TRBJ1-4; D remains ambiguous. The CDR3 has 14 residues. The V end lost 2 bases, the J end lost 8 bases, and 12 bases lay between the germline ends. The germline gives CDR1 MNHNS, CDR2 SASEGT. The chain's CDR3 is CASSEPWRKEKLFF. CDR3 nucleotide sequence: TGTGCCAGCAGTGAACCATGGCGGAAGGAAAAACTGTTTTTT.

This chain uses TRBV6-1 with TRBJ1-5, with 8 bases identical to TRBD1. The V gene's germline CDR1 is MNHNS and CDR2 SASEGT. V gave up 4 bases and J gave up 2 bases; unmatched junction bases: 7. This CDR3 has 16 residues. This chain's CDR3 is CASSGATGARNQPQHF. The CDR3 DNA reads TGTGCCAGCAGTGGAGCGACAGGGGCCCGCAATCAGCCCCAGCATTTT.

The genes are TRBV6-6 and TRBJ1-1; 8 bases match TRBD1. The V gene end was trimmed by 5 bases and the J gene end by 4 bases; junction bases not matched to a gene: 6. The germline V gene encodes CDR1 MNHNY and CDR2 SVGAGI (reference sequence). The CDR3 consists of 14 residues. The CDR3 protein is CASSAIDRGTEAFF. The CDR3 coding sequence is TGTGCCAGCAGTGCCATAGACAGGGGCACTGAAGCTTTCTTT.

The genes are TRBV7-9 and TRBJ1-1; D is uncertain. Germline values: CDR1 SEHNR, CDR2 FQNEAQ (reference sequence). Trimming left V 7 bases short and J 2 bases short, with 17 bases between. The CDR3 has 15 residues. The CDR3 DNA reads TGTGCCAGCATAATAGGGTCAGGAGGAAACACTGAAGCTTTCTTT. Residues: CASIIGSGGNTEAFF.